One and the same sample provided the 22 T cell receptor beta chains below, sequenced in a study of blood T cell repertoires in COVID-19. Produced via immunoSEQ multiplex PCR; TCRdb's table is partial and in-frame only. There are about 210,000 clones in the sample; roughly 94% occur only once, and around 1.2% lies in the top ten. Sequenced: peripheral blood. These TCRs come from a man aged 30 to 39 with acute or convalescent COVID-19.

The V call is TRBV20-1, the J call TRBJ2-7, with 9 positions matching TRBD1. Per germline, CDR1 DFQATT and CDR2 SNEGSKA (reference sequence). The CDR3 is 15 residues long. J lost 2 bases, V lost 3 bases, and 8 bases had no gene match. The CDR3 DNA sequence: TGCAGTGCTAGTTCCCCCGGGACAGGGACCTACGAGCAGTACTTC. Translated: CSASSPGTGTYEQYF.

This chain's CDR3 is CSVEDSTGPAYEQYF. CDR3 in DNA: TGCAGCGTTGAAGACTCAACAGGGCCAGCCTACGAGCAGTACTTC. The chain combines TRBV29-1 with TRBJ2-7; a weak D match, TRBD1 (6 bases). CDR3 length: 15 residues. Germline CDR1 is SQVTM and CDR2 is ANQGSEA. Trimming removed 0 bases from V and 2 bases from J, with 14 bases in between.

The rearrangement joins TRBV30 to TRBJ2-2; D unclear. Trimming removed 0 bases at V and 6 bases at J, with 8 bases between. Germline V gene sequence: CDR1 GTSNPN, CDR2 SVGIG (reference sequence). The CDR3 totals 13 residues. CDR3 sequence: CAWSVTRSGELFF. CDR3 DNA: TGTGCCTGGAGTGTGACGAGGTCCGGGGAGCTGTTTTTT.

The genes are TRBV5-6 and TRBJ2-3; TRBD2 matches at 10 bases. CDR1 SGHDT and CDR2 YYEEEE come from the germline V gene. V dropped 4 bases and J dropped 5; count of bases not matched to a gene: 10. The CDR3 runs to 16 residues. CDR3 in amino acids: CASSPDAGTSEDTQYF. The CDR3 DNA reads TGTGCCAGCAGCCCGGATGCTGGGACTAGCGAAGATACGCAGTATTTT.

The rearrangement links TRBV28 to TRBJ2-3; a possible D gene is TRBD2 (5 bases). V lost 5 bases and J lost 6, with 9 bases in between. The germline V gene encodes CDR1 MDHEN and CDR2 SYDVKM. The CDR3 loop spans 12 amino acids. CDR3 region: CASSPGLDTQYF. CDR3 in DNA: TGTGCCAGCAGTCCCGGACTTGATACGCAGTATTTT. Variable domain in full (rest from reference TRBV28 and TRBJ2-3): DVKVTQSSRYLVKRTGEKVFLECVQDMDHENMFWYRQDPGLGLRLIYFSYDVKMKEKGDIPEGYSVSREKKERFSLILESASTNQTSMYLCASSPGLDTQYFGPGTRLTVL.

The V and J genes are TRBV12-3 or TRBV12-4 and TRBJ2-7, with D tentatively TRBD2 (5 bases). Trimming stripped 3 bases from V and 5 bases from J, with 8 bases between. This CDR3 has 12 amino acids. The chain's CDR3 is CASSLTGNEQYF. The CDR3 DNA reads as TGTGCCAGCAGTTTGACCGGGAACGAGCAGTACTTC.

The table lists this clone with a count of one. The gene calls are TRBV10-2 and TRBJ1-1, with a weak D call TRBD1 (6 bases). The CDR3 contains 11 residues. CDR1 WSHSY and CDR2 SAAADI come from the germline V gene. V was shortened by 6 bases and J by 5 bases, with 7 bases between the two germline ends. The CDR3 region is CASSQGTEAFF. DNA for the CDR3: TGCGCCAGCAGCCAGGGGACTGAAGCTTTCTTT.

The rearrangement joins TRBV3-1 (or the pseudogene TRBV3-2) to TRBJ1-2; D remains ambiguous. CDR1 LGHDT and CDR2 YNNKEL come from the germline V gene (reference sequence). This CDR3 is built from 15 residues. V shed 2 bases and J shed 3 bases, with 13 bases lying between them. Here the CDR3 reads CASSQWVRRDYGYTF. The CDR3 bases are TGTGCCAGCAGCCAATGGGTCCGGAGGGACTATGGCTACACCTTC.

This chain connects TRBV28 to TRBJ2-7; TRBD1 might be the D (6 bases). This CDR3 region has 16 residues. V lost 8 bases to trimming and J lost 0 bases, with 20 bases between them. Per germline, CDR1 MDHEN and CDR2 SYDVKM. The CDR3 bases are TGTGCCAGCGGTGAAACAGGGAGTTGGAACTCCTACGAGCAGTACTTC. It encodes CASGETGSWNSYEQYF.

The V call is TRBV10-3, the J call TRBJ2-5, with 9 bases lining up with TRBD1. V lost 6 bases, J lost 4 bases, and 9 bases stayed unmatched. This CDR3 has 15 residues. The germline gives CDR1 ENHRY, CDR2 SYGVKD. The CDR3: CAISYGQGQGETQYF. In DNA form, the CDR3 reads TGTGCCATCAGCTATGGACAGGGGCAGGGAGAGACCCAGTACTTC.

The chain has TRBV3-1 (or the pseudogene TRBV3-2) and TRBJ2-2; 12 nucleotides line up with TRBD1. CDR1 and CDR2 (germline): LGHDT, YNNKEL (reference sequence). The CDR3 runs to 16 residues. V was pared by 2 bases and J by 5 bases, with 3 bases of the junction left unmatched. CDR3 amino acids: CASSQRDRGQTGELFF. The CDR3 bases are TGTGCCAGCAGCCAACGGGACAGGGGGCAGACCGGGGAGCTGTTTTTT.

J is TRBJ1-1 and V is TRBV18; D is unresolved. Per germline, CDR1 KGHSH and CDR2 LQKENI. CDR3 size: 13 residues. V lost 2 bases and J lost 1, with 5 bases in between. The CDR3 loop reads CASSPIGNTEAFF. The CDR3 DNA sequence: TGTGCCAGCTCACCAATCGGGAACACTGAAGCTTTCTTT.

CDR3 region: CASSGTSGGPYEQYF. The DNA for the CDR3 is TGTGCCAGTAGTGGAACTAGCGGGGGGCCCTACGAGCAGTACTTC. The chain links TRBV19 to TRBJ2-7; 12 bases match TRBD2. Unmatched junction bases numbered 4, after V lost 5 bases and J lost 2 bases. The CDR3 loop spans 15 amino acids. Germline V gene lookup returns CDR1 LNHDA and CDR2 SQIVND (reference sequence).

The rearrangement links TRBV19 to TRBJ1-5; perhaps TRBD1 as D (6 bases). The CDR3 runs to 14 residues. Per germline, CDR1 LNHDA and CDR2 SQIVND (reference sequence). Trimming left V 5 bases short and J 6 bases short, with 14 bases between. The CDR3 nucleotides are TGTGCCAGTAGTGGGACACAGGTCACTCAGCCCCAGCATTTT. Translation: CASSGTQVTQPQHF.

This clone has more than one count but fewer than ten. The chain links TRBV19 to TRBJ2-3; D remains unclear. The CDR3 has 13 amino acids. Trimming removed 2 bases at V and 2 bases at J, with 5 bases between. Germline CDR1 reads LNHDA; CDR2 reads SQIVND (reference sequence). The DNA for the CDR3 is TGTGCCAGTAGTATATCTATCACAGATACGCAGTATTTT. Translating it yields CASSISITDTQYF.

Turning to this clone: The same CDR3 also results from other DNA sequences found in this sample. The chain has TRBV28 and TRBJ2-7; no clear D. This CDR3 region has 12 residues. The V gene lost 6 bases and the J gene lost 4 bases, with 10 bases spanning the gap. From germline, CDR1 is MDHEN and CDR2 SYDVKM. The CDR3 spells CASRSGVYEQYF. In DNA, the CDR3 is TGTGCCAGCAGGTCGGGTGTGTACGAGCAGTACTTC.

The chain links TRBV2 to TRBJ1-2; perhaps TRBD1 as D (6 bases). V was shortened by 1 base and J by 8 bases, with 14 bases between the two germline ends. This CDR3 is 14 amino acids long. In germline, CDR1 is SNHLY, CDR2 FYNNEI. The CDR3 loop reads CASSEEAGVRGYTF. In nucleotides, the CDR3 is TGTGCCAGCAGTGAAGAGGCAGGGGTACGCGGCTACACCTTC.

For this clone: The CDR3 ends on some other residue instead of the conserved phenylalanine or tryptophan, so this is likely a read error. It is unclear where the CDR3 begins or ends on the DNA, so no DNA is shown, and the CDR3 is as TCRdb lists it. The chain links TRBV5-1 to TRBJ1-2. The CDR3 sequence runs 10 residues, both termini included. Germline lookup yields CDR1 SGHRS and CDR2 YFSETQ. The CDR3 sequence: CASSPGVGQQ.

The rearrangement joins TRBV18 to TRBJ2-1; 8 nucleotides align to TRBD1. Trimming at V came to 1 base and at J to 9 bases, leaving 2 bases not matched to a gene. In germline, CDR1 is KGHSH, CDR2 LQKENI. The CDR3 has 13 amino acids. CDR3 protein: CASSPRDRGEQFF. In nucleotides, the CDR3 is TGTGCCAGCTCACCACGTGACAGGGGTGAGCAGTTCTTC.

The chain joins TRBV4-1 to TRBJ2-1; 12 nucleotides line up with TRBD2. The V gene end was trimmed by 4 bases and the J gene end by 7 bases; junction bases not matched to a gene: 5. The CDR3 is 15 residues long. Germline V gene sequence: CDR1 MGHRA, CDR2 YSYEKL. The chain's CDR3 is CASSPTSGSRNEQFF. Here the CDR3 DNA reads TGCGCCAGCAGCCCGACTAGCGGGAGTCGGAATGAGCAGTTCTTC.

The genes are TRBV9 and TRBJ1-1; D perhaps matches TRBD1 (6 bases). The germline V and J ends were trimmed by 0 bases and 5 bases, with 17 bases remaining between them. The germline V gene encodes CDR1 SGDLS and CDR2 YYNGEE. The CDR3 length is 16 residues. CDR3 DNA: TGTGCCAGCAGCGTAGCCGAAGGGGGATTTCAGACTGAAGCTTTCTTT. This sequence encodes CASSVAEGGFQTEAFF.

This chain connects TRBV10-2 to TRBJ2-5, with TRBD2 matching over 11 bases. V shed 6 bases and J 9 bases; nucleotides not matched to a gene: 12. Germline V gene data show CDR1 as WSHSY and CDR2 as SAAADI. The CDR3 runs to 15 residues. The CDR3 coding sequence is TGCGCCAGCAGACCGGGACTAGCGGAGCCCGCCCCCCAGTACTTC. Its translation: CASRPGLAEPAPQYF.